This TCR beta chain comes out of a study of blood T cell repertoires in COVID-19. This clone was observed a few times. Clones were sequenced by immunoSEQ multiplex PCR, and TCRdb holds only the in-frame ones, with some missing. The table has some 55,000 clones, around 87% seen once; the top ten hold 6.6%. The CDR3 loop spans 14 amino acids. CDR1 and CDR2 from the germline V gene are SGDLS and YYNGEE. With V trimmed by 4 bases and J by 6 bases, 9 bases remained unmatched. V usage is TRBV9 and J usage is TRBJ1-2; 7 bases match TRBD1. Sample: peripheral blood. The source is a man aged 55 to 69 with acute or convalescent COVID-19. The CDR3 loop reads CASSFRDSANGYTF. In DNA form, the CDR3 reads TGTGCCAGCAGCTTCCGGGACAGTGCGAATGGCTACACCTTC.